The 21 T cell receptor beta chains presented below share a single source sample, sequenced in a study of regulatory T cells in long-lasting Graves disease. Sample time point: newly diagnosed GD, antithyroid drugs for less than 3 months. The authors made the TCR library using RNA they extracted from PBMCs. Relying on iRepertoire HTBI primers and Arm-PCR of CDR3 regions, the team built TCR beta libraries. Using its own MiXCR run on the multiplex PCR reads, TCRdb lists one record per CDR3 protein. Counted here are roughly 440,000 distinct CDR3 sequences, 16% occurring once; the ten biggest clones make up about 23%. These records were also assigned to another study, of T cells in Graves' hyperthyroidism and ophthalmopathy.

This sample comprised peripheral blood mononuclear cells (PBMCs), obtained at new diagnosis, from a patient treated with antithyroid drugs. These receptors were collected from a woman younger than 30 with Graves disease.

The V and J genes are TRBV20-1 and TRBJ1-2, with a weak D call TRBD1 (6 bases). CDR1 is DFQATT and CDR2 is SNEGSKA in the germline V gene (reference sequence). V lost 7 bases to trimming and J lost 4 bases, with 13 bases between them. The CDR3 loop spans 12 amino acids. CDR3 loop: CSVLPGAYGYTF. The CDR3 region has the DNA TGCAGTGTTCTCCCGGGGGCCTATGGCTACACCTTC.

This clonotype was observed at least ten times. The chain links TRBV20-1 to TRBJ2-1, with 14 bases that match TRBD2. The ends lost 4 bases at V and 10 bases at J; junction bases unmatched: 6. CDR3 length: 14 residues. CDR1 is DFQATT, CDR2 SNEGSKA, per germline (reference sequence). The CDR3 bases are TGCAGTGCTACCGGACTAGCGGGAGGTCGGGAGCAGTTCTTC. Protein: CSATGLAGGREQFF.

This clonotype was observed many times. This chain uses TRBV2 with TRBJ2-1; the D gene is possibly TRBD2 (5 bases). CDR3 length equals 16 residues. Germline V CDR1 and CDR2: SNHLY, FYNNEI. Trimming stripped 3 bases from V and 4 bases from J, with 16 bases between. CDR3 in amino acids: CASSEAPSSPYNEQFF. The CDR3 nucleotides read TGTGCCAGCAGTGAGGCCCCTAGCTCCCCTTACAATGAGCAGTTCTTC.

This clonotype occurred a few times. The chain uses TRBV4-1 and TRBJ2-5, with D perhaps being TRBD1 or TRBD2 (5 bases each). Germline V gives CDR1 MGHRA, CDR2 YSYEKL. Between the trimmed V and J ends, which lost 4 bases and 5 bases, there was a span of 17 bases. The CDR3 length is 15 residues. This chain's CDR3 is CASSLRDGGGETQYF. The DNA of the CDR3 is TGCGCCAGCAGCCTGAGGGACGGTGGTGGGGAGACCCAGTACTTC.

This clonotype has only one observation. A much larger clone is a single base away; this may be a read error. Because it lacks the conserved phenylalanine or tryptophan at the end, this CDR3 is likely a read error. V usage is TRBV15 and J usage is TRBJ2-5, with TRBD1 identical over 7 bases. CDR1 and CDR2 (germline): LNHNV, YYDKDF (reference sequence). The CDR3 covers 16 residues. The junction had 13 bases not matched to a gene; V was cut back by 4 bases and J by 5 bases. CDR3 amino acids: CATSTQVGDSAETQYS. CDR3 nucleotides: TGTGCCACCAGCACGCAAGTGGGGGACAGCGCGGAGACCCAGTACTCC.

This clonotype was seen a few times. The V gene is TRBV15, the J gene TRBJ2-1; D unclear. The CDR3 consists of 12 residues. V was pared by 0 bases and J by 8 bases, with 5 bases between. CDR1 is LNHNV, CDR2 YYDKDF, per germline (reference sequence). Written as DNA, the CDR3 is TGTGCCACCAGCAGAGAAAGATATGAGCAGTTCTTC. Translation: CATSRERYEQFF.

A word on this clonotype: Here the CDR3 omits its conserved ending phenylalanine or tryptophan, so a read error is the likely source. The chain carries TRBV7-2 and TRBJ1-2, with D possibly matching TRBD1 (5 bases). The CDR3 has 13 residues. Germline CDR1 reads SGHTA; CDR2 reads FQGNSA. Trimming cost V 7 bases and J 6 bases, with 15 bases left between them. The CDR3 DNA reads TGTGCCAGCAATAGGGGCCTGGAGGATGGCTACACCTCC. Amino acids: CASNRGLEDGYTS.

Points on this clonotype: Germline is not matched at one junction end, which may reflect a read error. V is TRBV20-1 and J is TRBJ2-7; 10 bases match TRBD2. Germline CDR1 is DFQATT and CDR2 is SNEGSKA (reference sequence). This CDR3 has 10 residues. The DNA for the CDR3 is TGCAGTGCTGTAGCGGGAGGTGTTCAGTTC. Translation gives CSAVAGGVQF.

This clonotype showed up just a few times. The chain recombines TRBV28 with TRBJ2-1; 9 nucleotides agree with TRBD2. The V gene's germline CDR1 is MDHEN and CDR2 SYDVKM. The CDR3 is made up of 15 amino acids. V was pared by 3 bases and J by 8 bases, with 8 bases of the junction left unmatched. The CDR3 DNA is TGTGCCAGCAGTTTGCTACTAGCGGGTGGGTATGAGCAGTTCTTC. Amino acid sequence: CASSLLLAGGYEQFF.

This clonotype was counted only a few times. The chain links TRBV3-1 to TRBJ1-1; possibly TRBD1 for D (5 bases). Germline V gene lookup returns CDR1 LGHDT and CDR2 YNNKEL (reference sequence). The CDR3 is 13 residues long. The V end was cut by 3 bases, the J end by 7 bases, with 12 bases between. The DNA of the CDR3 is TGTGCCAGCAGCCACCTAAGGGGTGGTGAAGCTTTCTTT. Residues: CASSHLRGGEAFF.

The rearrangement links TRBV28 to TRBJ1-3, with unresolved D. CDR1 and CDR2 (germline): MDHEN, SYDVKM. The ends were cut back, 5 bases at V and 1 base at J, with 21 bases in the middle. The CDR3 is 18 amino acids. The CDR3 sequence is CASSPDSHSQLSGNTIYF. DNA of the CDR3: TGTGCCAGCAGTCCCGACTCTCATTCTCAGCTATCTGGAAACACCATATATTTT. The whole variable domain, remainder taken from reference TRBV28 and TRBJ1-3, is DVKVTQSSRYLVKRTGEKVFLECVQDMDHENMFWYRQDPGLGLRLIYFSYDVKMKEKGDIPEGYSVSREKKERFSLILESASTNQTSMYLCASSPDSHSQLSGNTIYFGEGSWLTVV.

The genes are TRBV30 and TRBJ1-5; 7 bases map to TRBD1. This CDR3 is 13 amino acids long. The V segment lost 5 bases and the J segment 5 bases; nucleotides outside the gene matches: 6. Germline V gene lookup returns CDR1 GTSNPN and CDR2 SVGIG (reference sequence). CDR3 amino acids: CAWATGHDQPQHF. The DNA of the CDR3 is TGTGCCTGGGCGACAGGGCACGATCAGCCCCAGCATTTT.

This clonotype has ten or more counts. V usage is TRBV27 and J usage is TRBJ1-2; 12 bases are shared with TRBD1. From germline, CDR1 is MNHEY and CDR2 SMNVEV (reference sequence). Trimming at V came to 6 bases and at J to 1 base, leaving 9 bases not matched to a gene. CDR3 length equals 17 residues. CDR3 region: CASSQRGTGGGNYGYTF. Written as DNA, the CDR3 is TGTGCCAGCAGCCAACGCGGGACAGGGGGCGGTAACTATGGCTACACCTTC.

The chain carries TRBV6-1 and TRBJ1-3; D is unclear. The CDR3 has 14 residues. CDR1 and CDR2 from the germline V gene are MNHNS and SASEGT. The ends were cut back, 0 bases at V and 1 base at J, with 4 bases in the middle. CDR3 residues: CASSEAESGNTIYF. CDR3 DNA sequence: TGTGCCAGCAGTGAAGCAGAGTCTGGAAACACCATATATTTT.

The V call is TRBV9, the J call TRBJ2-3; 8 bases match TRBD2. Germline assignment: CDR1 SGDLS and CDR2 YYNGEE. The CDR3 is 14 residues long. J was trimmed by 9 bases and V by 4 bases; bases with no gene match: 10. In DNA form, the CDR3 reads TGTGCCAGCAGCCTAGGACTAGCAGTAGGGACGCAGTATTTT. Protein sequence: CASSLGLAVGTQYF.

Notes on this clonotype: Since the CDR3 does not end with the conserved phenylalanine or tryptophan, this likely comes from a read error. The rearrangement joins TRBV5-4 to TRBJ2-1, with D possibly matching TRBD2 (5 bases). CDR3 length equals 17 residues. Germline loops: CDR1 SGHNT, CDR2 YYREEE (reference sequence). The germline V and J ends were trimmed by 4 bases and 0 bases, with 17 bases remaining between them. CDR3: CASSPEMGRDSYNEQFL. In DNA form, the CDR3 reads TGTGCCAGCAGCCCTGAAATGGGTCGGGACTCCTACAATGAGCAGTTCCTC.

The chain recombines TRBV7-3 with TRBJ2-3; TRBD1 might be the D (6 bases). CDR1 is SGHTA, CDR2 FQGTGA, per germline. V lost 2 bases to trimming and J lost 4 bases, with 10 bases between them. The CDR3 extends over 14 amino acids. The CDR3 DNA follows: TGTGCCAGCAGCTTACTCGGGACATCAGATACGCAGTATTTT. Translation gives CASSLLGTSDTQYF.

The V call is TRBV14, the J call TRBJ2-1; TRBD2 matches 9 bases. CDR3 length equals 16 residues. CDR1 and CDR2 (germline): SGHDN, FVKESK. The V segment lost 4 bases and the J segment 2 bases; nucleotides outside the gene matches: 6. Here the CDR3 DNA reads TGTGCCAGCAGCCGGGGGACTAGCCTAACCTACAATGAGCAGTTCTTC. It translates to CASSRGTSLTYNEQFF.

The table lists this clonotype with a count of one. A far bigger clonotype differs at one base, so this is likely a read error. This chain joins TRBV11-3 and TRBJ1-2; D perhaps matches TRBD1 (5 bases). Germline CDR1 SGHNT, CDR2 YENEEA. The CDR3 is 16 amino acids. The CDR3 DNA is TGTGCCAGCAGTCCCTCGCCAGGGCCGCCAAGATATGGCAACACCTTC. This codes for CASSPSPGPPRYGNTF.

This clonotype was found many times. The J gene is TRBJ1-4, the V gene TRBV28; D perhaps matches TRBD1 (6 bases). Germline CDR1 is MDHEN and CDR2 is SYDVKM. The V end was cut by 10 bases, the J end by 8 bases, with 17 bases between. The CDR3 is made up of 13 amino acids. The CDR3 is CATKGGMGEKLFF. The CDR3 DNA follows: TGTGCCACTAAAGGGGGGATGGGGGAAAAACTGTTTTTT.

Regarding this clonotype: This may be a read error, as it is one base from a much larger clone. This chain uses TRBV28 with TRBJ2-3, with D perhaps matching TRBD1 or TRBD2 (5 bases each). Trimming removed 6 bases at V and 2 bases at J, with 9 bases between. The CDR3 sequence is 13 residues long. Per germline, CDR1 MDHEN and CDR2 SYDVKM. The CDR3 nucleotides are TGTGCCAGCAGCGGGGCCAACACAGATACGCAGTATTTT. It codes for CASSGANTDTQYF. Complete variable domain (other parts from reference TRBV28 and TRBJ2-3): DVKVTQSSRYLVKRTGEKVFLECVQDMDHENMFWYRQDPGLGLRLIYFSYDVKMKEKGDIPEGYSVSREKKERFSLILESASTNQTSMYLCASSGANTDTQYFGPGTRLTVL.